Listed below are T cell receptor beta chains from one sample, sequenced in a study of shared clonotypes between healthy human individuals. Libraries were prepared by immunoSEQ multiplex PCR; TCRdb keeps only in-frame clonotypes and omits some of them. The sample shows fewer than 800,000 clones, approximately 90% of them seen only once. The specimen was naive CD8+ T cells sorted from blood. The receptor set was obtained from a young man in good health. Both conserved end residues are part of each CDR3. The order of the fields is V gene, J gene, clone size, D gene, CDR3 DNA, CDR3 protein. The D gene is left open where the match is weak. Rows give clone size only sometimes, using once, few, many, or a class for an expanded clone.

>TRBV7-6|TRBJ2-3|few|TRBD2
TGTGCCAGCAGCATACCTTTACTAGCGGGAGGGGAAAATACGCAGTATTTT
CASSIPLLAGGENTQYF
>TRBV10-2|TRBJ2-1|-|-
TGCGCCAGTTCTGGCAGAGAAGCGGATTTCTACAATGAGCAGTTCTTC
CASSGREADFYNEQFF
>TRBV7-6|TRBJ2-1|once|-
TGTGCCAGCAGCTTTCCCGAGGGGGGGTTGGGCAATGAGCAGTTCTTC
CASSFPEGGLGNEQFF
>TRBV7-8|TRBJ1-1|-|-
TGTGCCAGCAGCTTAGCGCGCACTTATCACATGAACACTGAAGCTTTCTTT
CASSLARTYHMNTEAFF
>TRBV28|TRBJ1-2|once|TRBD1
TGTGCCAGCAGTTTACTCCCCTTCGGGACAGGGAACTATGGCTACACCTTC
CASSLLPFGTGNYGYTF
>TRBV7-9|TRBJ2-1|-|TRBD1
TGTGCCAGCAGCTCGGGGGACAGGGTGGATGGTGAGCAGTTCTTC
CASSSGDRVDGEQFF
>TRBV4-1|TRBJ2-7|-|-
TGCGCCAGCAGCCCCAAGTACAGCTACGAGCAGTACTTC
CASSPKYSYEQYF
>TRBV15|TRBJ2-3|-|TRBD2
TGTGCCACCAGCGTACTTGGGACTAGCGGGAGTATCACAGATACGCAGTATTTT
CATSVLGTSGSITDTQYF
>TRBV7-9|TRBJ2-5|-|-
TGTGCGAGCACCCCGCCGCGATACGAGACCCAGTACTTC
CASTPPRYETQYF
>TRBV29-1|TRBJ2-2|-|TRBD2
TGCAGCGTGAAAACTAGCATTTCATCGGGAGGTCACGGGGTCGGGGAGCTGTTTTTT
CSVKTSISSGGHGVGELFF
>TRBV5-1|TRBJ2-7|-|-
TGCGCCAGCAGCTTGGGACAGGACTGGTACGAGCAGTACTTC
CASSLGQDWYEQYF
>TRBV6-5|TRBJ1-5|-|-
TGTGCCAGCAGCCCAACCAGGGTTCGGGATCAGCCCCAGCATTTT
CASSPTRVRDQPQHF
>TRBV7-9|TRBJ2-1|-|TRBD1
TGTGCCAGCAGCGCCCCTAGGACAACCGGGACAGGGGGCTATGAGCAGTTCTTC
CASSAPRTTGTGGYEQFF
>TRBV30|TRBJ2-3|-|-
TGTGCCTGGAGTGGGGCCGTCACAGATACGCAGTATTTT
CAWSGAVTDTQYF
>TRBV19|TRBJ2-1|-|TRBD2
TGTGCCAGTAGTATGTCCAGCGGGAGCGCCTCCTACAATGAGCAGTTCTTC
CASSMSSGSASYNEQFF
>TRBV27|TRBJ1-5|-|TRBD1
TGTGCCAGCAGTCCTCTCGGACAGGGGAATAATCAGCCCCAGCATTTT
CASSPLGQGNNQPQHF
>TRBV5-1|TRBJ2-3|many|-
TGCGCCAGCAGCTCAGCAGTGATCTCTAGCACAGATACGCAGTATTTT
CASSSAVISSTDTQYF
>TRBV9|TRBJ2-3|-|TRBD2
TGTGCCAGCAGCCACCCCAGGTCTAGCGGGGAAACAGATACGCAGTATTTT
CASSHPRSSGETDTQYF
>TRBV14|TRBJ2-7|-|-
TGTGCCAGCAGCCAAGATCGGCTACCAGCTCCCCCGTCGGACTTC
CASSQDRLPAPPSDF
>TRBV27|TRBJ2-7|-|-
TGTGCCAGCAGTCCTGTTGTGGGGGCCTACGAGCAGTACTTC
CASSPVVGAYEQYF
>TRBV4-2|TRBJ2-3|many|TRBD2
TGTGCCAGCAGCCAGACTAACCTAGCGGGAGATGCAGATACGCAGTATTTT
CASSQTNLAGDADTQYF
>TRBV9|TRBJ2-7|-|TRBD1
TGTGCCAGCAGCCCGGGACAGGGGGTCGACGAGCAGTACTTC
CASSPGQGVDEQYF
>TRBV9|TRBJ2-7|once|-
TGTGCCAGCAGCGTAGAAGGCACCTCCTACGAGCAGTACTTC
CASSVEGTSYEQYF
>TRBV7-9|TRBJ1-2|-|-
TGTGCCAGCACCTTGGGGGGGGCGAATGGCTACACCTTC
CASTLGGANGYTF
>TRBV27|TRBJ2-5|-|-
TGTGCCAGCAGTTCGAGGGATACCCAAGAGACCCAGTACTTC
CASSSRDTQETQYF
>TRBV27|TRBJ1-4|-|-
TGTGCCAGTACAGGGCGGGGAGAAAAACTGTTTTTT
CASTGRGEKLFF
>TRBV4-1|TRBJ2-7|-|-
TGCGCCAGCAGCCCCCAGAGGGGCTACGAGCAGTACTTC
CASSPQRGYEQYF
>TRBV27|TRBJ2-3|once|TRBD2
TGTGCCAGCAGTTTGGGACTAGCGGGAAGCACAGATACGCAGTATTTT
CASSLGLAGSTDTQYF
>TRBV5-6|TRBJ2-7|-|TRBD2
TGTGCCAGCAGCTTGGGTGGACTAGCGGTAAACTACGAGCAGTACTTC
CASSLGGLAVNYEQYF
>TRBV4-1|TRBJ2-7|-|-
TGCGCCAGCAGCCCCCTAGTCGGGACTTCCTACGAGCAGTACTTC
CASSPLVGTSYEQYF
>TRBV4-1|TRBJ2-2|-|TRBD1
TGCGCCAGCAGCCGAGGGGACAGGGACACCGGGGAGCTGTTTTTT
CASSRGDRDTGELFF
>TRBV7-9|TRBJ1-4|-|TRBD1
TGTGCCAGCAGCCACCGGGACAGGGATGAAAAACTGTTTTTT
CASSHRDRDEKLFF